Listed below are T cell receptor beta chains from one sample, sequenced in a study of blood T cell repertoires in COVID-19. This table comes from immunoSEQ multiplex PCR, and its TCRdb copy is limited to in-frame clones, with some not included. The data show under 250,000 clones, with about four fifths seen just once and less than 3.5% held by the top ten. The source material was peripheral blood. These receptors originate from a man in his fifties or sixties with active or convalescent COVID-19. CDR3s include the opening cysteine and the closing phenylalanine or tryptophan. Each record gives: V gene, clone size, J gene, D gene, CDR3 protein, CDR3 DNA. A D gene is named only where the DNA matches it firmly. Some rows have no size entry. The others give once, few or many, or a class for an expanded clone.

>TRBV6-2/TRBV6-3|-|TRBJ1-2|-
CASSYSRVGYTF
TGTGCCAGCAGTTACTCGAGGGTAGGCTACACCTTC
>TRBV2|-|TRBJ1-2|-
CASADRSFYGYTF
TGTGCCAGCGCCGACAGGAGCTTCTATGGCTACACCTTC
>TRBV2|-|TRBJ2-1|TRBD2
CASSELAGVGNEQFF
TGTGCCAGCAGTGAACTAGCGGGAGTAGGTAATGAGCAGTTCTTC
>TRBV19|-|TRBJ1-1|TRBD1
CASSLRTGGPNTEAFF
TGTGCCAGTAGTCTCCGGACAGGAGGACCGAACACTGAAGCTTTCTTT
>TRBV27|-|TRBJ2-1|-
CASSPSSSSYNEQFF
TGTGCCAGCAGTCCCTCATCGAGCTCCTACAATGAGCAGTTCTTC
>TRBV11-2|-|TRBJ2-7|TRBD1
CASSHDRAAEQYF
TGTGCCAGCAGCCATGACAGGGCTGCCGAGCAGTACTTC
>TRBV4-3|-|TRBJ1-5|-
CASSQDFTVYSNQPQHF
TGCGCCAGCAGCCAAGATTTCACGGTCTATAGCAATCAGCCCCAGCATTTT
>TRBV5-1|-|TRBJ2-5|-
CASSLGFAGPQETQYF
TGCGCCAGCAGCTTGGGTTTTGCGGGGCCCCAAGAGACCCAGTACTTC
>TRBV9|few|TRBJ1-6|TRBD1
CASSVADRALLHF
TGTGCCAGCAGCGTAGCGGACAGGGCCCTACTCCACTTT
>TRBV18|-|TRBJ1-1|-
CASSPTRVGGTEAFF
TGTGCCAGCTCACCTACTAGAGTGGGGGGGACTGAAGCTTTCTTT
>TRBV6-5|-|TRBJ2-2|TRBD2
CASSYPASGGKRELFF
TGTGCCAGCAGTTACCCGGCTAGCGGGGGGAAACGGGAGCTGTTTTTT
>TRBV6-6|-|TRBJ2-7|TRBD1
CASSPQRQGQQYF
TGTGCCAGCAGCCCCCAAAGACAGGGCCAGCAGTACTTC
>TRBV19|-|TRBJ2-2|TRBD2
CASSPIAGLNTGELFF
TGTGCCAGTAGCCCCATAGCGGGGTTAAACACCGGGGAGCTGTTTTTT
>TRBV6-1|few|TRBJ1-2|-
CASSESGRLYGYTF
TGTGCCAGCAGTGAATCTGGCAGGCTGTATGGCTACACCTTC
>TRBV6-5|-|TRBJ2-7|TRBD2
CAAGTGLAGVYEQYF
TGTGCCGCGGGAACGGGGCTAGCGGGAGTCTACGAGCAGTACTTC
>TRBV7-2|-|TRBJ1-2|-
CASSLGLRGYTF
TGTGCCAGCAGCTTAGGTCTCCGGGGCTACACCTTC
>TRBV10-3|-|TRBJ2-5|TRBD2
CAISTSGGQETQYF
TGTGCCATCAGTACATCGGGGGGACAAGAGACCCAGTACTTC
>TRBV6-6|-|TRBJ2-7|-
CASSGPGLRSYEQYF
TGTGCCAGCAGTGGCCCGGGACTGCGCTCCTACGAGCAGTACTTC
>TRBV28|-|TRBJ1-1|-
CASSLSSTLEAFF
TGTGCCAGCAGTTTATCCAGTACCCTCGAAGCTTTCTTT
>TRBV7-2|-|TRBJ1-3|TRBD1
CASSRWTGYAGNTIYF
TGTGCCAGCAGCCGTTGGACAGGCTACGCTGGAAACACCATATATTTT
>TRBV5-4|once|TRBJ2-7|-
CASSGGAYEQYF
TGTGCCAGCAGCGGGGGCGCCTACGAGCAGTACTTC
>TRBV6-5|-|TRBJ2-7|TRBD2
CASSSGLAGDGYEQYF
TGTGCCAGCAGTTCCGGACTAGCCGGGGATGGCTACGAGCAGTACTTC